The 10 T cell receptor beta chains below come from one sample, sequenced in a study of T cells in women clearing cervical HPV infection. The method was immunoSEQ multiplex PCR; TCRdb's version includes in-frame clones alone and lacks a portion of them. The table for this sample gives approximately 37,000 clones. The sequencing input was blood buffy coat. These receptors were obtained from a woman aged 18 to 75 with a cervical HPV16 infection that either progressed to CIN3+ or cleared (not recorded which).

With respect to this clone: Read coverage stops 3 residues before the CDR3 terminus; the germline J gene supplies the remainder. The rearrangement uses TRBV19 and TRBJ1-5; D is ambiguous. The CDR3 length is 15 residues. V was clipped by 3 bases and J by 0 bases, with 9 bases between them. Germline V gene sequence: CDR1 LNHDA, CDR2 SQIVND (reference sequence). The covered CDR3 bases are TGTGCCAGTAGTATTCTCACAACTAGCAATCAGCCC. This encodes CASSILTTSNQP. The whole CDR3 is CASSILTTSNQPQHF.

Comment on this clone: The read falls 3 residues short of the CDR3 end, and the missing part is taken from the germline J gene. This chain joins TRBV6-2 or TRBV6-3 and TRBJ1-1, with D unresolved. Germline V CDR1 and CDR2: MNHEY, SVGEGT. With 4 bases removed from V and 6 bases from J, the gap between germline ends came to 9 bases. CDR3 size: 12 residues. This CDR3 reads CASSSRRAEAFF. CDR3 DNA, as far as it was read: TGTGCCAGCAGTTCTCGGCGGGCTGAA.

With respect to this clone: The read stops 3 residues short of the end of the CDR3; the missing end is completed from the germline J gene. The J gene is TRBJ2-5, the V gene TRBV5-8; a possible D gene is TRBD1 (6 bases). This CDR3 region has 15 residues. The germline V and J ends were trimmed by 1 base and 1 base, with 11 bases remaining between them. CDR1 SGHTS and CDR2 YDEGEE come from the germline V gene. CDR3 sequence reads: CASSLTGQSQETQYF. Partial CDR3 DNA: TGTGCCAGCAGCTTGACCGGACAGAGCCAAGAGACC.

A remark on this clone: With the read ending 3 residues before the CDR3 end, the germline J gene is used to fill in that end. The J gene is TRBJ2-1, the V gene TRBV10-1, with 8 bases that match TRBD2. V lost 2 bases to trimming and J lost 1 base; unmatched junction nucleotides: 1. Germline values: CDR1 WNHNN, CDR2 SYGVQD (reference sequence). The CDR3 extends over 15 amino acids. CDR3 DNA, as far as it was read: TGCGCCAGCAGTGAGAGCGGGAGTTCCTACAATGAG. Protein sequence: CASSESGSSYNE. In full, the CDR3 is CASSESGSSYNEQFF.

The CDR3 bases that were read are TGTGCCAGCTCACCACTTGTCACAGATACC. It yields the protein CASSPLVTDT. The whole CDR3 sequence is CASSPLVTDTYTF. The chain links TRBV18 to TRBJ1-2; no clear D gene. Read sequence stops 3 residues before the CDR3 end, and the germline J gene provides the missing end. The CDR3 runs to 13 residues. CDR1 is KGHSH and CDR2 is LQKENI in the germline V gene.

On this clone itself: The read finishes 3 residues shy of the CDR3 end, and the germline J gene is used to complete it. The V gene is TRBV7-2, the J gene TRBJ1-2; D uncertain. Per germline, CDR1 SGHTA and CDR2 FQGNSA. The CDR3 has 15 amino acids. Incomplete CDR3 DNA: TGTGCCAGCAGCTCGTACGGAGCTAGCACAGATACC. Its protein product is CASSSYGASTDT. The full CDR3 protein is CASSSYGASTDTYTF.

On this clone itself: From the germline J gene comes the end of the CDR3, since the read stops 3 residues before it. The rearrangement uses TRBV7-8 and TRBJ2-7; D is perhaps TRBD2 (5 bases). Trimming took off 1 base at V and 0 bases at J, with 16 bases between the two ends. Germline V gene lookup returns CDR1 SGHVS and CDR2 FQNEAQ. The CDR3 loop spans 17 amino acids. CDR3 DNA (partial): TGTGCCAGCAGCTTAGTGGTTGAATCGGGGAGCTCCTACGAG. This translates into CASSLVVESGSSYE. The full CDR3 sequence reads CASSLVVESGSSYEQYF.

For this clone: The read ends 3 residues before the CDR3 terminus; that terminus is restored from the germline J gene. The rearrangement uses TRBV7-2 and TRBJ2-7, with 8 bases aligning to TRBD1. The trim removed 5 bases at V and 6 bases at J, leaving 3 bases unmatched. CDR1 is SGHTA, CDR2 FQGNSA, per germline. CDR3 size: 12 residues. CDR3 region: CASSPGTGEQYF. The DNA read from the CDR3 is TGTGCCAGCAGCCCTGGGACAGGCGAG.

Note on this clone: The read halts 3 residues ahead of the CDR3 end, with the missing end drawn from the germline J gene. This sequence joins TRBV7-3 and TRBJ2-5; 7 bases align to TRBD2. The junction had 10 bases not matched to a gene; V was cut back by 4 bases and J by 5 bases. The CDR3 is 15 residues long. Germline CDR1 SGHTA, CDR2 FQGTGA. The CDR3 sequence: CASSSLGGGAETQYF. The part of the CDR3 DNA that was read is TGTGCCAGCAGCTCCCTGGGGGGAGGGGCGGAGACC.

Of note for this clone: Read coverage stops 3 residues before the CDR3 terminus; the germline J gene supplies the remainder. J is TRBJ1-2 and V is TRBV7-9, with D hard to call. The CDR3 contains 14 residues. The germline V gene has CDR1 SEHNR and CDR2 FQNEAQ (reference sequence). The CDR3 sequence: CASSLSTSGSDYTF. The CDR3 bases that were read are TGTGCCAGCAGCTTGTCGACTAGCGGGAGCGAC.